This T cell receptor (beta chain) stems from a study of identical twins. The CDR3 spans 14 residues. V was clipped by 0 bases and J by 4 bases, with 7 bases between them. Per the germline V gene, CDR1 is ENHRY and CDR2 is SYGVKD. This clonotype turned up a few times. From the 5' RACE reads, TCRdb called clonotypes with MiXCR, one entry per CDR3 protein. Among about 280,000 distinct CDR3 sequences listed, about 8.1% were seen once. These data also featured in a second study, about yellow fever vaccine responses in identical twins.

The genes are TRBV10-3 and TRBJ1-5, with D uncertain. This clonotype was obtained from a woman aged 18-29 years in good health. The sample consisted of memory (CD45RO+) T cells sorted from blood. The CDR3 is CAISESTTNQPQHF. The CDR3 DNA reads as TGTGCCATCAGTGAGTCTACAACAAATCAGCCCCAGCATTTT.